In this sample, the clone carrying this TCR beta chain turned up a few times. Its antigen is as yet unknown. There are 16 residues in the CDR3. The V and J ends lost 4 bases and 3 bases, in that order; junction bases with no gene match: 8. Germline V gene lookup returns CDR1 LGHNA and CDR2 YNFKEQ. This entry belongs to a study of early T cells in non-severe SARS-CoV-2 infection. On the study more broadly: The chains were unpaired, and the sequenced material was bulk RNA from unsorted whole blood.

Individual cDNA molecules were tagged with unique molecular identifiers. TCRdb processed the 5' RACE reads anew with MiXCR; each CDR3 protein has one entry. This sample has about 36,000 distinct CDR3 sequences, with 6% to 8.5% found just once. Study conclusions and caveats: Sequences matched to VDJdb favored anti-spike CD8 responses, while private and CD4 specificities were missed.

The V and J genes are TRBV4-2 and TRBJ2-1; 8 positions agree with TRBD2. The origin of this receptor is an adult who was a healthcare worker with PCR-confirmed SARS-CoV-2 infection or an uninfected control (not recorded which). Sequencing was performed on whole blood, taken at baseline. The CDR3 coding sequence is TGTGCCAGCAGCCCAGAAGCGGGAGAACACTACAATGAGCAGTTCTTC. It yields the protein CASSPEAGEHYNEQFF.